The entry below describes one T cell receptor (beta chain). The entry originates in a study of cytomegalovirus exposure and HLA in healthy donors. Vbeta (60) and Jbeta (13) primers were used in the PCR. TCRdb keeps only in-frame clones here, not all; method: immunoSEQ multiplex PCR. The sample holds 100,000 to 150,000 clones; approximately 80% are singletons and the top ten take about 9.2%. The CDR3 has 14 residues. V lost 1 base and J lost 0, with 7 bases in between. Germline CDR1 SGDLS, CDR2 YYNGEE. The clonotype originates from a man aged 25 to 45 in good health and CMV-seropositive. The V call is TRBV9, the J call TRBJ2-5; D is perhaps TRBD2 (5 bases). Sequencing was done on a sample of PBMCs. The chain's CDR3 is CASSVTGNQETQYF. CDR3 nucleotide sequence: TGTGCCAGCAGCGTAACGGGAAACCAAGAGACCCAGTACTTC.